This T cell receptor beta chain was captured in a study of beta chain features in type 1 diabetes. Regarding this clone: Its antigen is unknown.

What was sequenced were expressed TCRB transcripts, since all of the isolated RNA had been reverse transcribed. Sequenced by immunoSEQ multiplex PCR; TCRdb stores in-frame clones only, minus some. The table includes under 950,000 clones, about a sixth detected once. Study results and limitations: Sequencing of cDNA might inflate the share of cells that strongly express TCR. A definitive answer on HLA type influencing TCRB rearrangement was not reached here.

This CDR3 has 12 amino acids. Trimming took off 3 bases at V and 7 bases at J, with 8 bases between the two ends. CDR1 SGDLS and CDR2 YYNGEE come from the germline V gene. Material: naive CD4+ T cells from blood. The TCR comes from a woman aged 18-29 years in good health. This chain uses TRBV9 with TRBJ2-1, with D possibly TRBD1 on 5 matching bases. CDR3 bases: TGTGCCAGCAGCGCAGGGCGGAATGAGCAGTTCTTC. It codes for CASSAGRNEQFF.